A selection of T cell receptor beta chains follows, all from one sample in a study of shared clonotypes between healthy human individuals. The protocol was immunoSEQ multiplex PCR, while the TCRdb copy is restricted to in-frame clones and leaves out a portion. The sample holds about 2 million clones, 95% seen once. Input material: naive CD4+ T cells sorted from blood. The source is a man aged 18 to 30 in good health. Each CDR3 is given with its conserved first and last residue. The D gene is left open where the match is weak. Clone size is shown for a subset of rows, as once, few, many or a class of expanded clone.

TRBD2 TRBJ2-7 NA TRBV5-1 TGCGCCAGCAGGACGGAGCGGGACCATGATTACGAGCAGTACTTC CASRTERDHDYEQYF
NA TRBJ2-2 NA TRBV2 TGTGCCAGCAGTGTTCGCTATGGCTTCGGCACCGGGGAGCTGTTTTTT CASSVRYGFGTGELFF
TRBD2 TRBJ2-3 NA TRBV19 TGTGCCAGTAGTATAGCGAGCGGGAGGTCCCTAAGTGCAGATACGCAGTATTTT CASSIASGRSLSADTQYF
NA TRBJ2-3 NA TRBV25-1 TGTGCCAGCAGTGAATATAGGGCAGGGGGCACAGATACGCAGTATTTT CASSEYRAGGTDTQYF
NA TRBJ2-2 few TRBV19 TGTGCCAGTAGTATCCAGAGTGCGATAGACACCGGGGAGCTGTTTTTT CASSIQSAIDTGELFF
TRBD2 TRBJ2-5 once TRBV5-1 TGCGCCAGCAGCGCGGGACTAGCGGGGGGGAAAGAGACCCAGTACTTC CASSAGLAGGKETQYF
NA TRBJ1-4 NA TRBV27 TGTGCCAGCAGTTTCTCGGGGGGCGGTGAAAAACTGTTTTTT CASSFSGGGEKLFF
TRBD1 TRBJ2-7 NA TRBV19 TGTGCCAGTAGTATAGTTGGGACAGGGGCGCCCTACGAGCAGTACTTC CASSIVGTGAPYEQYF
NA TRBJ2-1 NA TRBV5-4 TGTGCCAGCAGCATTGGGCCTTCGAGCTCCTACAATGAGCAGTTCTTC CASSIGPSSSYNEQFF
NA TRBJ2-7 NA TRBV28 TGTGCCAGCAGTTTAGGGGTGCAGTACTTC CASSLGVQYF
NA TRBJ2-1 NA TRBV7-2 TGTGCCAGCAGCTACAGGGTGAGCGGGAAAAATGAGCAGTTCTTC CASSYRVSGKNEQFF
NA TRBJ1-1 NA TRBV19 TGTGCCAGTAATTTCCTACAGGACACTGAAGCTTTCTTT CASNFLQDTEAFF
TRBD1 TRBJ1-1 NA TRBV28 TGTGCCAGCAGTCTGGGTTGGACAGGCACTGAAGCTTTCTTT CASSLGWTGTEAFF
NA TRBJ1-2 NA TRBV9 TGTGCCAGCAGCCCCCAGACAGCCATTAACTATGGCTACACCTTC CASSPQTAINYGYTF
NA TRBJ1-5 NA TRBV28 TGTGCCAGCAGTTTAGGGGGAGGGGCTCAGCCCCAGCATTTT CASSLGGGAQPQHF
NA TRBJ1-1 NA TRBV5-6 TGTGCCAGCAGCTTGACGGCCACTGAAGCTTTCTTT CASSLTATEAFF
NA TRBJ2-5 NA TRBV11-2 TGTGCCAGCAGCCCCCCAGTGGGCAGGCGGTTAGAGACCCAGTACTTC CASSPPVGRRLETQYF
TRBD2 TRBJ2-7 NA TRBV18 TGTGCCAGCTCACCTGGACTAGCGGGACGGTACGAGCAGTACTTC CASSPGLAGRYEQYF
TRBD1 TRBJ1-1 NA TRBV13 TGTGCCAGCAGCACATCGACAGGGTGGAACACTGAAGCTTTCTTT CASSTSTGWNTEAFF
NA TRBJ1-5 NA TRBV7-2 TGTGCCAGCAGCGCGGGGGCAGGGCAGCCCCAGCATTTT CASSAGAGQPQHF
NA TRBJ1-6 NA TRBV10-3 TGTGCCATCAGACCCGGACAGACGAGCTCCTATAATTCACCCCTCCACTTT CAIRPGQTSSYNSPLHF
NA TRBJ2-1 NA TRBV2 TGTGCCAGCAGTGAAGGGACTATTTACAATGAGCAGTTCTTC CASSEGTIYNEQFF
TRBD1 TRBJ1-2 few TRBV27 TGTGCCAGCACCCCGACAGGGAAAAGCTATGGCTACACCTTC CASTPTGKSYGYTF
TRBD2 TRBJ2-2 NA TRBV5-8 TGTGCCAGCAGCTCGCAGGGACTACAGTACACCGGGGAGCTGTTTTTT CASSSQGLQYTGELFF
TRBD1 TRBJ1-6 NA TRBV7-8 TGTGCCAGCAGCTTAGAGGTGGGAGGGGGCGGTTCACCCCTCCACTTT CASSLEVGGGGSPLHF
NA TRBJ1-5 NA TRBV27 TGTGCCAGCAGTTCAGGTACAGGGAGTGTCAATCAGCCCCAGCATTTT CASSSGTGSVNQPQHF
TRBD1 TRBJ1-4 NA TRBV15 TGTGCCACCAGCAGAGACCGACAGGGAGCAACTAATGAAAAACTGTTTTTT CATSRDRQGATNEKLFF
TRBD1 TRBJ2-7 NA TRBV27 TGTGCCAGCAGAGAAGGACAGGGCTTGGGGGAGCAGTACTTC CASREGQGLGEQYF
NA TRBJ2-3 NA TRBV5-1 TGCGCCAGCAGCTTGGTAGGGTTTCCAGATACGCAGTATTTT CASSLVGFPDTQYF
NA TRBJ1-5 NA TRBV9 TGTGCCAGCAGCCGTGGCCCGGGCAATCAGCCCCAGCATTTT CASSRGPGNQPQHF
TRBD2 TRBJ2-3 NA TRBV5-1 TGCGCCAGCAGAATCAGCGGGAGTTACACAGATACGCAGTATTTT CASRISGSYTDTQYF
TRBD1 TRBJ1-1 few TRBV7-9 TGTGCCAGCAGCTGGGGACAGTCGAACACTGAAGCTTTCTTT CASSWGQSNTEAFF
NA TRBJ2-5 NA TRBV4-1 TGCGCCAGCAGCTCGACGGTGCAAGAGACCCAGTACTTC CASSSTVQETQYF
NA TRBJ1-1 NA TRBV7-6 TGTGCCAGCAGCTTATTATCCGGGATGAACACTGAAGCTTTCTTT CASSLLSGMNTEAFF
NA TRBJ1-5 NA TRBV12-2 TGTGCAAGTCGCTTAGCGAATTGGGGAAGCAATCAGCCCCAGCATTTT CASRLANWGSNQPQHF
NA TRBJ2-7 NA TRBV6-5 TGTGCCAGCACCCCGAGAAGCGGAGTCTACGAGCAGTACTTC CASTPRSGVYEQYF
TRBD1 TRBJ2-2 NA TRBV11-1 TGTGCCAGCAGCTTAGTCCGGACAGGACTCACCGGGGAGCTGTTTTTT CASSLVRTGLTGELFF
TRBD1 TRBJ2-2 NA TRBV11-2 TGTGCCAGCAGAAAACCGGGACAGATCACCGGGGAGCTGTTTTTT CASRKPGQITGELFF
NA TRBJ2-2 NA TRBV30 TGTGCCTGGAGTGGGGGAAAGAACACCGGGGAGCTGTTTTTT CAWSGGKNTGELFF
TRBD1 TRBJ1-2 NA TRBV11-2 TGTGCCAGCAGCTTAGATCTTGGGAGACAGGGGGCTGGTGGCTACACCTTC CASSLDLGRQGAGGYTF
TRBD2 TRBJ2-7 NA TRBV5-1 TGCGCCAGCAGCTTGCAACGGGGGGGTGATTACGAGCAGTACTTC CASSLQRGGDYEQYF
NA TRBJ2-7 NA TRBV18 TGTGCCAGCTCACCACAGGCGATAACAGTCCACGAGCAGTACTTC CASSPQAITVHEQYF
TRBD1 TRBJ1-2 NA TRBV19 TGTGCCAGTAGTCAGACAGGGGGCTCTGGCTACACCTTC CASSQTGGSGYTF
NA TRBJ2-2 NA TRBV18 TGTGCCAGCTCACCAAGAAGGGAGTCTAGAGGCACCGGGGAGCTGTTTTTT CASSPRRESRGTGELFF
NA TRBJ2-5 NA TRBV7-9 TGTGCCAGCAGCTTAGCTTCTAGCACGGAGACCCAGTACTTC CASSLASSTETQYF
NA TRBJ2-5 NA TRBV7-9 TGTGCCAGCAGCCTCCGGCGGATCCCCAAGGAGACCCAGTACTTC CASSLRRIPKETQYF
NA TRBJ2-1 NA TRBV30 TGTGCCTGGACATTCAGGATTCGCTACAATGAGCAGTTCTTC CAWTFRIRYNEQFF
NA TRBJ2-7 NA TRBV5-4 TGTGCCAGCAGCTTGGGACAAGGGCTCTCTATTAACGAGCAGTACTTC CASSLGQGLSINEQYF
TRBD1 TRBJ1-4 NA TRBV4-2 TGTGCCAGCAGCCAAGATCTGGACAGGGGGAACCAGAGCGGTGAAAAACTGTTTTTT CASSQDLDRGNQSGEKLFF
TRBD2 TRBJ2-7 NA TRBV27 TGTGCCAGCAGCTCTAGCGGCCTCTACGAGCAGTACTTC CASSSSGLYEQYF
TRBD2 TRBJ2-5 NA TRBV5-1 TGCGCCAGCAGCTTGACGGCTAGCGGGGGCCCCTACCAAGAGACCCAGTACTTC CASSLTASGGPYQETQYF
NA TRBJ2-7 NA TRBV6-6 TGTGCCAGCAGTTACGGGCAGCCTAGCTCCTACGAGCAGTACTTC CASSYGQPSSYEQYF
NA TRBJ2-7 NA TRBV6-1 TGTGCCAGCAGTGAAGTAGGGTTGTACTTC CASSEVGLYF
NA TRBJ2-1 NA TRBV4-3 TGCGCCAGCAGCCAAGATCGGGGGGCAGGGAGGCTCAATGAGCAGTTCTTC CASSQDRGAGRLNEQFF
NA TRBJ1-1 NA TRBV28 TGTGCCAGCAAATTAAGGACCACTGAAGCTTTCTTT CASKLRTTEAFF
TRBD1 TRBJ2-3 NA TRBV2 TGTGCCAGCAGTTTACAGGGACAGGCTAGTAATACGCAGTATTTT CASSLQGQASNTQYF
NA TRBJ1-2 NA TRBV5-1 TGCGCCAGCAGCTCCGACACAGGGATTGGCTACACCTTC CASSSDTGIGYTF
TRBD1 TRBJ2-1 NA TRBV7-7 TGTGCTAGCAGCTTACTAGGACAGGGGCCCTACAATGAGCAGTTCTTC CASSLLGQGPYNEQFF